Listed below are T cell receptor beta chains from one sample, sequenced in a study of graft-versus-host responses after intestinal transplantation. Only in-frame clones appear in the TCRdb table, and some are missing; sequencing was by immunoSEQ multiplex PCR. The sample carries about 120,000 clones, roughly 95% recorded once. The antigens these receptors bind are not known. The specimen comprised unstimulated CD8+ T cells sorted from spleen or lymph node cells, sampled before intestinal transplant. The receptors shown here come from a human donor who received an intestinal transplant. The CDR3 runs from the conserved cysteine through the conserved F or W. The D gene is left open where the match is weak. Not every row has a clone size; where given, it reads once, few, many or a size class.

- TRBJ1-2 - TRBV6-5 TGTGCCAGCAGGTCACAGGGAAATGGCTACACCTTC CASRSQGNGYTF
- TRBJ1-1 TRBD1 TRBV28 TGTGCCAGCAGTTCCACAGGGGGCAAAGCTTTCTTT CASSSTGGKAFF
- TRBJ2-3 - TRBV28 TGTGCCAGCAGTTCTCAGCGGGCCCGCACAGATACGCAGTATTTT CASSSQRARTDTQYF
once TRBJ2-5 - TRBV11-2 TGTGCCAGCAGCCTCGAATTCCAAGAGACCCAGTACTTC CASSLEFQETQYF
- TRBJ1-1 - TRBV28 TGTGCCAGCAGTTTCCGGCCAAACACTGAAGCTTTCTTT CASSFRPNTEAFF
- TRBJ2-5 - TRBV29-1 TGCAGCGCACCTGAACAGGGAGAGACCCAGTACTTC CSAPEQGETQYF
- TRBJ1-5 TRBD1 TRBV7-3 TGTGCCAGCAGCCCCTGGACAGGGGAGGACCACCATTTT CASSPWTGEDHHF
- TRBJ2-7 - TRBV6-6 TGTGCCAGCAGTGGGGGGCGGGGAATCTACGAGCAGTACTTC CASSGGRGIYEQYF
- TRBJ2-7 - TRBV7-6 TGTGCCAGCAGTTACGGGGCAGGGAGCGAGCAGTACTTC CASSYGAGSEQYF
- TRBJ2-1 - TRBV9 TGTGCCAGCAGCGTAGGTGGGGGCGCTGGAAGCAATGAGCAGTTCTTC CASSVGGGAGSNEQFF
- TRBJ2-5 TRBD2 TRBV7-8 TGTGCCAGCAGCCCCATCCCCGATGCTAGCGGGAGTGAGGAGACCCAGTACTTC CASSPIPDASGSEETQYF
- TRBJ2-7 - TRBV19 TGTGCCAGTAGTATTGCGGGGGACAGTTACGAGCAGTACTTC CASSIAGDSYEQYF
- TRBJ2-7 TRBD2 TRBV9 TGTGCCAGCAGCGCCCCCGGGGGGGCCATGGTCGAGCAGTACTTC CASSAPGGAMVEQYF
- TRBJ2-1 TRBD1 TRBV27 TGTGCCAGCAGCTTCGACAGGGGGCGAGGGTACTACTACAATGAGCAGTTCTTC CASSFDRGRGYYYNEQFF
few TRBJ2-7 - TRBV11-2 TGTGCCAGCAGCTTAGGGAGCTCTACCTACGAGCAGTACTTC CASSLGSSTYEQYF
- TRBJ1-2 TRBD1 TRBV6-5 TGTGCCAGCAGTTACCCACAGACAGGGGCAGGCGGCTACACCTTC CASSYPQTGAGGYTF
- TRBJ2-1 TRBD1 TRBV7-9 TGTGCCAGCAGCTCACCAGCAGGGGGCTCCTACAATGAGCAGTTCTTC CASSSPAGGSYNEQFF
- TRBJ1-1 - TRBV7-8 TGTGCCAGCAGCTTAAAAGGGGGTGTAAACACTGAAGCTTTCTTT CASSLKGGVNTEAFF
- TRBJ2-5 - TRBV10-3 TGTGCCATCAGTGAACCTGGGGACTTAGGAACGGAGACCCAGTACTTC CAISEPGDLGTETQYF
- TRBJ2-7 - TRBV21-1 TGTGCCAGCGCCGGGATCGTGATAAGCTCCTACGAGCAGTACTTC CASAGIVISSYEQYF
- TRBJ2-7 - TRBV28 TGTGCCAGCAGTTTAGTTGCGGGACAGCCCTACGAGCAGTACTTC CASSLVAGQPYEQYF
- TRBJ1-1 - TRBV27 TGTGCCAGCAGTGCCTCTTTTCCCCCCGTGGAAGCTTTCTTT CASSASFPPVEAFF
- TRBJ1-1 TRBD1 TRBV5-1 TGCGCCAGCAGCCCCGGGACAGGGAACACTGAAGCTTTCTTT CASSPGTGNTEAFF
- TRBJ2-1 - TRBV7-8 TGTGCCAGCAGCTTAAGGGGTCGGGACTTAGAGAGCTCCTACAATGAGCAGTTCTTC CASSLRGRDLESSYNEQFF
- TRBJ1-2 - TRBV27 TGTGCCAGCAGTTTAAAGGGTACCTATGGCTACACCTTC CASSLKGTYGYTF
once TRBJ2-6 - TRBV13 TGTGCCAGCAGCTTAGCAGGGAGGGGGCTCGAGGCCAACGTCCTGACTTTC CASSLAGRGLEANVLTF
- TRBJ2-6 - TRBV13 TGTGCCAGCAGCCCCCGAAACCTGGGGTCCACCTCTGGGGCCAACGTCCTGACTTTC CASSPRNLGSTSGANVLTF
- TRBJ1-5 - TRBV27 TGTGCCAGCAGTCGACAAGGGTATAGCAATCAGCCCCAGCATTTT CASSRQGYSNQPQHF
- TRBJ2-1 TRBD1 TRBV5-1 TGCGCCAGCAGCTTGGGACAGGGGATTGGGGAGCAGTTCTTC CASSLGQGIGEQFF
- TRBJ2-1 TRBD2 TRBV7-6 TGTGCCAGCAGCGCCGGGACTAGCGGGTCATACAATGAGCAGTTCTTC CASSAGTSGSYNEQFF
- TRBJ2-3 TRBD2 TRBV5-4 TGTGCCAGCAGCCCGGGACTAGCGGGAACAGATACGCAGTATTTT CASSPGLAGTDTQYF
- TRBJ2-3 - TRBV29-1 TGCAGCGTTGAACCCGCGGCCGGGGGAGCCGTGGGAGAGACGCAGTATTTT CSVEPAAGGAVGETQYF
- TRBJ2-5 TRBD1 TRBV27 TGTGCCAGCAGCACAGCGACAGGGGTTGAGACCCAGTACTTC CASSTATGVETQYF
- TRBJ2-1 - TRBV11-3 TGTGCCAGCAGCTTATATGGGGGGAGGTACAATGAGCAGTTCTTC CASSLYGGRYNEQFF
- TRBJ2-2 - TRBV27 TGTGCCAGCAGTTTTGGGTACAACACCGGGGAGCTGTTTTTT CASSFGYNTGELFF